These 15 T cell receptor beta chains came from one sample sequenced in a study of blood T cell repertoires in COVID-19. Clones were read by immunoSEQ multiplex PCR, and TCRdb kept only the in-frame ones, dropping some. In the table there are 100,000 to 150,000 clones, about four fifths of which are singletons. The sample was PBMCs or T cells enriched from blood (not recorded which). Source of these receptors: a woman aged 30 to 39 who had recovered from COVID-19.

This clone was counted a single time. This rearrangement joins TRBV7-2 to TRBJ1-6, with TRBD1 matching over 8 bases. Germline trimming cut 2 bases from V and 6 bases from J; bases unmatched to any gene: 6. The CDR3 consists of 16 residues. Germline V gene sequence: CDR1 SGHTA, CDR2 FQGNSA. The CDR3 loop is CASSLSSGGSNSPLHF. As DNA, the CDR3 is TGTGCCAGCAGCTTATCCTCAGGGGGCAGTAATTCACCCCTCCACTTT. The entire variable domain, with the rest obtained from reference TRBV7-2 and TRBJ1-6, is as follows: GAGVSQSPSNKVTEKGKDVELRCDPISGHTALYWYRQSLGQGLEFLIYFQGNSAPDKSGLPSDRFSAERTGGSVSTLTIQRTQQEDSAVYLCASSLSSGGSNSPLHFGNGTRLTVT.

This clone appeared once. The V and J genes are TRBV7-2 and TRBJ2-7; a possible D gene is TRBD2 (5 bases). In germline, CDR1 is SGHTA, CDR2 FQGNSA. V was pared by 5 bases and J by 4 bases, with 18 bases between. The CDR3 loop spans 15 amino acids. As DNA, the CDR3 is TGTGCCAGCAGCCCACGCGGGCATTCGACATACGAGCAGTACTTC. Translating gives CASSPRGHSTYEQYF.

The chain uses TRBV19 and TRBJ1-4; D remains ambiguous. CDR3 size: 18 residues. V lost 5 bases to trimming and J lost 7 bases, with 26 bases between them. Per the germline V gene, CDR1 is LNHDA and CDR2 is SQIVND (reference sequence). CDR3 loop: CASSSPGKLFIIGEKLFF. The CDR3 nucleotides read TGTGCCAGTAGTTCCCCAGGCAAATTATTCATCATCGGTGAAAAACTGTTTTTT.

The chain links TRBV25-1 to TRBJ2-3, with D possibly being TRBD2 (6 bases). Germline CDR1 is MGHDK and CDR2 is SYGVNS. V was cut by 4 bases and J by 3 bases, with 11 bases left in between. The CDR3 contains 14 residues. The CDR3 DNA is TGTGCCAGCAGTGCTCAGGGAGGTACAGATACGCAGTATTTT. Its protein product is CASSAQGGTDTQYF.

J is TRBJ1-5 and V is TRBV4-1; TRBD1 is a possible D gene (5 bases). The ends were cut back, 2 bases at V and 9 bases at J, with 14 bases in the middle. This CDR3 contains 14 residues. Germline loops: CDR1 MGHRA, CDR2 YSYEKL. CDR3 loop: CASSQLRGGGPQHF. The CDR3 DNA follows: TGCGCCAGCAGCCAATTAAGGGGCGGCGGGCCCCAGCATTTT.

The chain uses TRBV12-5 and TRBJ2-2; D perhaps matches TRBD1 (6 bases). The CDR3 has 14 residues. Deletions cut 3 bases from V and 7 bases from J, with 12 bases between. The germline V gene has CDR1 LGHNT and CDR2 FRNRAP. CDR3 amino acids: CASGFSGVGGELFF. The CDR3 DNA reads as TGTGCTAGTGGTTTTTCAGGGGTAGGCGGGGAGCTGTTTTTT.

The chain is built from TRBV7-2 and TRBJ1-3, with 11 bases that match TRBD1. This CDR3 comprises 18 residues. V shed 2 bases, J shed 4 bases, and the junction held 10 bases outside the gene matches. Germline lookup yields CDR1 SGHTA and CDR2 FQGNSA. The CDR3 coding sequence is TGTGCCAGCAGCTTAAGGACAGGGGGCGTATGGGGCGGAAACACCATATATTTT. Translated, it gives CASSLRTGGVWGGNTIYF.

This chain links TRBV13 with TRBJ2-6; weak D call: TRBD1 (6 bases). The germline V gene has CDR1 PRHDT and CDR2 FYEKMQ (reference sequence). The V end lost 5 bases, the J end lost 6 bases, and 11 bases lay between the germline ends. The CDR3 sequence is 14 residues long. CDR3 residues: CASSRSGAANVLTF. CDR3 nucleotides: TGTGCCAGCAGCCGTTCAGGGGCGGCCAACGTCCTGACTTTC.

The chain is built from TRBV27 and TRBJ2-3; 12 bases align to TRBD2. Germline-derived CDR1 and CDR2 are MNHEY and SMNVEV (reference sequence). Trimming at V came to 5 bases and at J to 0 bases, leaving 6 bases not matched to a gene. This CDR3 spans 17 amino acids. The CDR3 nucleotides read TGTGCCAGCAGTCCAAGGACTAGCGGGACTAGCACAGATACGCAGTATTTT. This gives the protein CASSPRTSGTSTDTQYF.

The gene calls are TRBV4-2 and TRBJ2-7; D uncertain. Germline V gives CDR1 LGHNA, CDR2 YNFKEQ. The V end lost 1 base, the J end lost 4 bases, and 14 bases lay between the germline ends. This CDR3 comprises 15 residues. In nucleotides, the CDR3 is TGTGCCAGCAGCCAAGTAAACTTTCCCGTTTACGAGCAGTACTTC. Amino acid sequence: CASSQVNFPVYEQYF.

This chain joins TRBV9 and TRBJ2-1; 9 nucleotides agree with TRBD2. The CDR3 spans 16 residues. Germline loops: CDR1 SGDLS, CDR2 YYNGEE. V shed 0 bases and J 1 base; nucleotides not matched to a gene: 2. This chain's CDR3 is CASSVGLAGSYNEQFF. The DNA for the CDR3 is TGTGCCAGCAGCGTAGGCCTAGCGGGGTCCTACAATGAGCAGTTCTTC.

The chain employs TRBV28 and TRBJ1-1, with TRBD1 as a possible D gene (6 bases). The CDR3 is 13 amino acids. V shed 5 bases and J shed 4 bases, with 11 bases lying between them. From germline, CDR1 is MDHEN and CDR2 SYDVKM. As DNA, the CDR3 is TGTGCCAGCAGTCGGAGGGGGGGCACTGAAGCTTTCTTT. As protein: CASSRRGGTEAFF. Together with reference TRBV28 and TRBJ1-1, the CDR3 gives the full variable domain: DVKVTQSSRYLVKRTGEKVFLECVQDMDHENMFWYRQDPGLGLRLIYFSYDVKMKEKGDIPEGYSVSREKKERFSLILESASTNQTSMYLCASSRRGGTEAFFGQGTRLTVV.

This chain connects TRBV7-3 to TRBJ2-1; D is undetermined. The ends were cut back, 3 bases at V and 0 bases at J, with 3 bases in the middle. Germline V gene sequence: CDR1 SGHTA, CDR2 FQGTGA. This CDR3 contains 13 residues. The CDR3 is CASSLSSYNEQFF. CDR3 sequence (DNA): TGTGCCAGCAGCTTGAGCTCCTACAATGAGCAGTTCTTC.

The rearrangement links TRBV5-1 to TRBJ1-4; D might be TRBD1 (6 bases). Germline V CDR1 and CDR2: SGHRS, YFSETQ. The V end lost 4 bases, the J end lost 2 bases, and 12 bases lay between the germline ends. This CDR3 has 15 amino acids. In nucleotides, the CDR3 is TGCGCCAGCAGCCCACAGGGTGGGACTAATGAAAAACTGTTTTTT. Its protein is CASSPQGGTNEKLFF.

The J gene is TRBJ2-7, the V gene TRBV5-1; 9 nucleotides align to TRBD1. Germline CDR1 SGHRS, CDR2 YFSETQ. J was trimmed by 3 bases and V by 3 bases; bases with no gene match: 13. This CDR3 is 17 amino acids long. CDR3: CASSSKPPGQGLYEQYF. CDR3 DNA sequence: TGCGCCAGCAGCTCCAAGCCCCCGGGACAGGGACTCTACGAGCAGTACTTC.